These 8 T cell receptor beta chains share one sample of origin, sequenced in a study of radiation and T cells in renal cell carcinoma. The method was immunoSEQ multiplex PCR; TCRdb's version includes in-frame clones alone and lacks a portion of them. In the table there are 150,000 to 190,000 clones, approximately 90% of which are singletons. As to time point: blood 2 weeks post-SBRT. Documented treatment: 15 Gy SBRT to primary tumor, nephrectomy 4 weeks later. Sequencing used blood, obtained from a patient whose treatment included radiotherapy and nephrectomy. These receptors came from a woman in her forties or fifties with renal cell carcinoma.

The V call is TRBV30, the J call TRBJ1-1; no clear D gene. The germline V gene has CDR1 GTSNPN and CDR2 SVGIG (reference sequence). V was clipped by 3 bases and J by 5 bases, with 7 bases between them. This CDR3 is 11 amino acids long. CDR3 DNA sequence: TGTGCCTGGAGCGAGGAAACTGAAGCTTTCTTT. Translated: CAWSEETEAFF.

The V and J genes are TRBV14 and TRBJ2-6; D not certain. The germline gives CDR1 SGHDN, CDR2 FVKESK. Trimming shortened V by 3 bases and J by 2 bases, and 14 bases separated the two germline ends. The CDR3 is 17 amino acids. The CDR3: CASSHIFGGPGANVLTF. CDR3 coding DNA: TGTGCCAGCAGCCATATATTCGGTGGTCCTGGGGCCAACGTCCTGACTTTC.

This clone was seen more than once but under ten times. The CDR3 region is CASSFEVSTEAFF. CDR3 sequence (DNA): TGTGCCAGCAGTTTCGAAGTTAGCACTGAAGCTTTCTTT. The rearrangement uses TRBV6-6 and TRBJ1-1; D is unresolved. Trimming cost V 4 bases and J 4 bases, with 10 bases left between them. Germline V gives CDR1 MNHNY, CDR2 SVGAGI (reference sequence). The CDR3 consists of 13 residues.

This sequence joins TRBV2 and TRBJ1-2; 8 bases align to TRBD1. The CDR3 loop spans 13 amino acids. V was pared by 3 bases and J by 7 bases, with 4 bases of the junction left unmatched. CDR1 SNHLY and CDR2 FYNNEI come from the germline V gene. The CDR3 is CASSDTGGRGYTF. The CDR3 nucleotides read TGTGCCAGCAGTGATACAGGGGGTCGTGGCTACACCTTC. Combining the CDR3 with reference TRBV2 and TRBJ1-2 gives the whole variable domain EPEVTQTPSHQVTQMGQEVILRCVPISNHLYFYWYRQILGQKVEFLVSFYNNEISEKSEIFDDQFSVERPDGSNFTLKIRSTKLEDSAMYFCASSDTGGRGYTFGSGTRLTVV.

This clone was observed a single time. The chain recombines TRBV9 with TRBJ2-1; D not resolved. V lost 5 bases, J lost 10 bases, and 19 bases lay in between. This CDR3 spans 14 amino acids. CDR1 SGDLS and CDR2 YYNGEE come from the germline V gene. This chain's CDR3 is CASSRTPRLQEQFF. The CDR3 DNA reads as TGTGCCAGCAGTCGGACCCCCCGACTCCAGGAGCAGTTCTTC. Full variable domain (missing parts from reference TRBV9 and TRBJ2-1): DSGVTQTPKHLITATGQRVTLRCSPRSGDLSVYWYQQSLDQGLQFLIQYYNGEERAKGNILERFSAQQFPDLHSELNLSSLELGDSALYFCASSRTPRLQEQFFGPGTRLTVL.

J is TRBJ1-1 and V is TRBV6-1; no clear D gene. CDR3 length: 15 residues. Germline assignment: CDR1 MNHNS and CDR2 SASEGT. V was clipped by 2 bases and J by 0 bases, with 10 bases between them. For the CDR3, the DNA is TGTGCCAGCAGTGAAATGCTACTTTTGAACACTGAAGCTTTCTTT. This translates into CASSEMLLLNTEAFF.

This rearrangement joins TRBV18 to TRBJ1-5, with TRBD1 identical over 7 bases. Germline V gives CDR1 KGHSH, CDR2 LQKENI. CDR3 length: 16 amino acids. The V segment lost 4 bases and the J segment 6 bases; nucleotides outside the gene matches: 12. CDR3 nucleotides: TGTGCCAGCTCACTGACCCCGACAGGGCCGACTCAGCCCCAGCATTTT. It is translated as CASSLTPTGPTQPQHF.

This chain joins TRBV2 and TRBJ2-3; TRBD2 matches at 7 bases. Germline values: CDR1 SNHLY, CDR2 FYNNEI. The CDR3 runs 14 residues. The junction had 5 bases not matched to a gene; V was cut back by 8 bases and J by 0 bases. CDR3 residues: CASPTGLSTDTQYF. The CDR3 nucleotides are TGTGCCAGCCCAACGGGACTAAGCACAGATACGCAGTATTTT.